This T cell receptor (beta chain) was captured in a study of blood T cell repertoires in COVID-19. Study details: Acute-phase and convalescent COVID-19 samples originated in the United States, Italy and Spain. In each case, the material was cDNA or gDNA derived from T cells, B-cell-depleted T cells, or PBMCs.

Germline V gene lookup returns CDR1 SGHVS and CDR2 FNYEAQ. The CDR3 extends over 13 amino acids. The ends lost 3 bases at V and 2 bases at J; junction bases unmatched: 0. As processed by the authors: Amplification with reference gene primers provided the estimates of nucleated cell counts. Sequenced by immunoSEQ multiplex PCR; TCRdb stores in-frame clones only, minus some. V and J calls and clone size come straight from that table; D and trimming were deduced from the DNA. The table lists under 65,000 clones, roughly four fifths of them singletons. Sequencing was performed on peripheral blood. V usage is TRBV7-6 and J usage is TRBJ1-2; 7 bases fit TRBD1. This clonotype originated in a woman aged 60-70 years with acute or convalescent COVID-19. CDR3 protein: CASSLGQNYGYTF. The CDR3 coding sequence is TGTGCCAGCAGCTTGGGACAGAACTATGGCTACACCTTC.